This TCR beta chain was identified during a study of blood T cell repertoires in COVID-19. This clone appeared once. Deletions cut 3 bases from V and 0 bases from J, with 5 bases between. The germline gives CDR1 SGHTA, CDR2 FQGNSA. The CDR3 runs to 13 residues. Data came from immunoSEQ multiplex PCR; TCRdb stores just in-frame clones and leaves some out. The table records roughly 170,000 clones, roughly four fifths of them present only once. The chain is built from TRBV7-2 and TRBJ1-2; no definite D call. This clonotype was sampled from a human donor in a cohort sampled during active COVID-19. The sequencing input was peripheral blood. The CDR3 reads CASSFGTNYGYTF. CDR3 nucleotide sequence: TGTGCCAGCAGCTTCGGGACTAACTATGGCTACACCTTC.